This T cell receptor (beta chain) was found in a study of technical replicates of blood from a few donors. Here immunoSEQ multiplex PCR was the method, and the copy in TCRdb shows in-frame clones only, minus some. The sample has some 14,000 clones, roughly 77% seen once; the top ten hold around 10%. The V gene's germline CDR1 is MNHEY and CDR2 SMNVEV (reference sequence). Unmatched junction bases numbered 2, after V lost 6 bases and J lost 3 bases. This CDR3 region has 14 residues. The origin of this receptor is a human donor in good health. This chain uses TRBV27 with TRBJ2-5; 12 bases fit TRBD2. The sequencing sample was made of PBMCs. The CDR3 bases are TGTGCCAGCAGGCGACTAGCGGGAGAAGAGACCCAGTACTTC. It translates to CASRRLAGEETQYF.